The 31 T cell receptor beta chains given below trace back to one sample, sequenced in a study (dated by TCRdb to the early 2020s). Library construction relied on the immunoSEQ multiplex PCR assay. The source is immuneACCESS, and TCRdb retained only in-frame sequences with V and J called. Part of the clones is not carried over; for the studies checked, unresolved V genes explain less than half of this, and the remainder is unexplained. For this sample there are approximately 50,000 clones; approximately 95% appear just once. The top ten clonotypes cover about 10% of the sample. The specimen sequenced was PBMCs. The source is a middle-aged man with rheumatoid arthritis.

The chain couples TRBV27 to TRBJ1-2; 8 bases line up with TRBD1. This CDR3 region has 15 residues. Germline lookup yields CDR1 MNHEY and CDR2 SMNVEV (reference sequence). With V trimmed by 6 bases and J by 1 base, 7 bases remained unmatched. CDR3 coding DNA: TGTGCCAGCAGCCCAGGGACAGGCAATAACTATGGCTACACCTTC. Its protein product is CASSPGTGNNYGYTF.

The genes are TRBV7-2 and TRBJ1-5, with D possibly TRBD1 on 6 matching bases. Between the trimmed V and J ends, which lost 7 bases and 5 bases, there was a span of 18 bases. CDR1 SGHTA and CDR2 FQGNSA come from the germline V gene. This CDR3 is built from 15 residues. The CDR3 loop reads CASTSDGQPHQPQHF. Written as DNA, the CDR3 is TGTGCCAGCACCTCGGACGGACAGCCTCATCAGCCCCAGCATTTT.

The chain has TRBV5-4 and TRBJ2-1; 12 nucleotides agree with TRBD2. Per germline, CDR1 SGHNT and CDR2 YYREEE (reference sequence). J was trimmed by 7 bases and V by 4 bases; bases with no gene match: 9. This CDR3 spans 16 amino acids. CDR3 sequence: CASSRYLAGGHNEQFF. The CDR3, as DNA: TGTGCCAGCAGCCGATATCTAGCGGGAGGGCATAATGAGCAGTTCTTC. Variable domain in full (rest from reference TRBV5-4 and TRBJ2-1): ETGVTQSPTHLIKTRGQQVTLRCSSQSGHNTVSWYQQALGQGPQFIFQYYREEENGRGNFPPRFSGLQFPNYSSELNVNALELDDSALYLCASSRYLAGGHNEQFFGPGTRLTVL.

This chain links TRBV6-5 with TRBJ1-2; D remains ambiguous. Germline-derived CDR1 and CDR2 are MNHEY and SVGAGI. The V and J ends lost 7 bases and 4 bases respectively, with 16 bases between them. There are 14 residues in the CDR3. The CDR3 nucleotides are TGTGCCAGCACTGCCACATGGGATCTCTATGGCTACACCTTC. This sequence encodes CASTATWDLYGYTF.

The count of this clone is one. The V and J genes are TRBV20-1 and TRBJ1-1; D call uncertain. Germline CDR1 reads DFQATT; CDR2 reads SNEGSKA (reference sequence). CDR3 length equals 11 residues. The CDR3 loop reads CITPWNTEAFF. The CDR3 coding sequence is TGCATCACTCCGTGGAACACTGAAGCTTTCTTT.

This chain connects TRBV21-1 to TRBJ1-6. TRBV21-1 is a documented pseudogene. This CDR3 has 18 residues. The CDR3 is CASSKKGKGLFYNSPLHF. In nucleotides, the CDR3 is TGTGCCAGCAGCAAAAAAGGCAAGGGTCTGTTCTATAATTCACCCCTCCACTTT.

This clone was seen once. The chain couples TRBV28 to TRBJ2-7, with D perhaps TRBD1 (5 bases). Germline CDR1 MDHEN, CDR2 SYDVKM. Trimming removed 11 bases from V and 7 bases from J, with 21 bases in between. The CDR3 is 13 residues long. The CDR3 DNA reads as TGTGCCGGCGCCAGGCAGGGCATTGTAGAGCAGTACTTC. The encoded protein is CAGARQGIVEQYF.

The gene calls are TRBV5-1 and TRBJ1-3, with D perhaps TRBD1 (6 bases). The CDR3 is 16 residues long. The V gene's germline CDR1 is SGHRS and CDR2 YFSETQ. With 2 bases removed from V and 0 bases from J, the gap between germline ends came to 12 bases. The CDR3 region has the DNA TGCGCCAGCAGCTTAGACAGGCTTGGCTCTGGAAACACCATATATTTT. Its translation is CASSLDRLGSGNTIYF.

The V gene is TRBV30, the J gene TRBJ2-3, with 11 bases aligning to TRBD2. With 7 bases clipped from V and 5 bases from J, the junction kept 5 bases outside the gene matches. From germline, CDR1 is GTSNPN and CDR2 SVGIG (reference sequence). CDR3 length equals 13 residues. CDR3 sequence: CAFLSGGGDTQYF. As DNA, the CDR3 is TGTGCCTTTCTTAGCGGGGGGGGAGATACGCAGTATTTT.

This clone was recorded once. The CDR3 is CASSFPGTGGTDTQYF. The DNA of the CDR3 is TGCGCCAGCAGCTTTCCCGGGACAGGGGGTACAGATACGCAGTATTTT. This chain joins TRBV5-1 and TRBJ2-3, with 11 bases that match TRBD1. The V segment lost 2 bases and the J segment 3 bases; nucleotides outside the gene matches: 5. Germline values: CDR1 SGHRS, CDR2 YFSETQ. The CDR3 is 16 amino acids.

The chain recombines TRBV15 with TRBJ2-1; weak D call: TRBD2 (6 bases). Germline assignment: CDR1 LNHNV and CDR2 YYDKDF (reference sequence). The CDR3 extends over 16 amino acids. Trimming removed 1 base from V and 0 bases from J, with 10 bases in between. In DNA, the CDR3 is TGTGCCACCAGCAGAGGCTACGGGGGCTCCTACAATGAGCAGTTCTTC. This sequence encodes CATSRGYGGSYNEQFF.

The CDR3 sequence is CASSPPAGIGRNEQFF. The DNA for the CDR3 is TGTGCCAGCAGCCCGCCTGCCGGGATAGGTCGAAATGAGCAGTTCTTC. The gene calls are TRBV7-8 and TRBJ2-1; the D gene is possibly TRBD2 (5 bases). Germline-derived CDR1 and CDR2 are SGHVS and FQNEAQ. Trimming stripped 5 bases from V and 7 bases from J, with 21 bases between. This CDR3 region has 16 residues.

V and J are TRBV27 and TRBJ2-1, with D tentatively TRBD1 or TRBD2 (5 bases each). The CDR3 is 14 amino acids. V lost 7 bases and J lost 2, with 12 bases in between. The germline V gene has CDR1 MNHEY and CDR2 SMNVEV (reference sequence). The CDR3 reads CASNSGRTYNEQFF. The CDR3 DNA reads as TGTGCCAGCAACTCGGGACGGACCTACAATGAGCAGTTCTTC.

The CDR3 protein is CASSYTTGVGELFF. CDR3 DNA: TGTGCCAGCAGTTACACAACAGGGGTCGGGGAGCTGTTTTTT. The chain recombines TRBV6-5 with TRBJ2-2; 7 positions agree with TRBD1. Germline V gene data show CDR1 as MNHEY and CDR2 as SVGAGI. The V segment lost 2 bases and the J segment 7 bases; nucleotides outside the gene matches: 4. This CDR3 region has 14 residues.

V and J are TRBV30 and TRBJ1-1; D unclear. The CDR3 has 13 residues. Trimming shortened V by 2 bases and J by 1 base, and 8 bases separated the two germline ends. The germline CDR1 and CDR2 sequences are GTSNPN and SVGIG (reference sequence). The CDR3 DNA is TGTGCCTGGAGTTCCCATCCGAACACTGAAGCTTTCTTT. It codes for CAWSSHPNTEAFF.

V and J are TRBV5-8 and TRBJ2-1; 13 bases are a match to TRBD2. The germline V gene has CDR1 SGHTS and CDR2 YDEGEE. The V gene end was trimmed by 2 bases and the J gene end by 7 bases; junction bases not matched to a gene: 6. The length of the CDR3 is 16 residues. The CDR3 DNA reads as TGTGCCAGCAGCTTAACGGGACTAGCGGGAATTAATGAGCAGTTCTTC. Encoded protein: CASSLTGLAGINEQFF.

This sequence joins TRBV6-5 and TRBJ2-7, with TRBD1 matching 10 bases. Germline CDR1 is MNHEY and CDR2 is SVGAGI. The CDR3 length is 14 residues. V was pared by 6 bases and J by 5 bases, with 7 bases of the junction left unmatched. The CDR3 here is CASRHGQGENEQYF. The CDR3, as DNA: TGTGCCAGCAGACACGGACAGGGGGAGAACGAGCAGTACTTC.

This chain uses TRBV20-1 with TRBJ2-2; D not certain. Looked up from germline, CDR1 is DFQATT and CDR2 is SNEGSKA (reference sequence). Trimming pared 3 bases from V and 2 bases from J, leaving 10 bases between. The CDR3 spans 14 residues. In DNA form, the CDR3 reads TGCAGTGCTAGTCGGCAGTTAAACACCGGGGAGCTGTTTTTT. Protein product: CSASRQLNTGELFF.

This clone was counted only a few times. CDR3 bases: TGTGCCAGCAGTTTAGGGAATACCGCTTTCTTT. Its translation: CASSLGNTAFF. The chain links TRBV6-5 to TRBJ1-1; D ambiguous. The germline V gene has CDR1 MNHEY and CDR2 SVGAGI. Trimming pared 4 bases from V and 11 bases from J, leaving 11 bases between. CDR3 length: 11 residues.

V gene TRBV4-3 combines with J gene TRBJ2-3, with 7 bases aligning to TRBD2. V trimming: 5 bases; J trimming: 4 bases; junction bases outside the gene matches: 9. There are 15 residues in the CDR3. Germline V gene lookup returns CDR1 LGHNA and CDR2 YSLEER. This chain's CDR3 is CASSKSGGYADTQYF. As DNA, the CDR3 is TGCGCCAGCAGCAAATCGGGAGGATATGCAGATACGCAGTATTTT.

The chain uses TRBV6-2 or TRBV6-3 and TRBJ2-5, with 7 bases that match TRBD2. The junction had 6 bases not matched to a gene; V was cut back by 5 bases and J by 9 bases. Germline CDR1 MNHEY, CDR2 SVGEGT. The CDR3 consists of 12 residues. The CDR3 DNA sequence: TGTGCCAGCAGTCCGAGCGGGAAGGCCCAGTACTTC. Protein sequence: CASSPSGKAQYF.

This clone was seen only once. The V gene is TRBV19, the J gene TRBJ2-5; no firm D call. Deletions cut 9 bases from V and 5 bases from J, with 10 bases between. This CDR3 spans 11 amino acids. Germline V lookup: CDR1 LNHDA, CDR2 SQIVND (reference sequence). This CDR3 is CASKLEETQYF. The CDR3 coding sequence is TGTGCCAGCAAACTGGAGGAGACCCAGTACTTC.

The CDR3 region has the DNA TGTGCCAGCAGCTATTATACGGGGAATGAAAAACTGTTTTTT. Protein sequence: CASSYYTGNEKLFF. The rearrangement uses TRBV7-8 and TRBJ1-4; the D is unclear. CDR3 size: 14 residues. V dropped 4 bases and J dropped 5 bases, with 11 bases sitting between them. Per germline, CDR1 SGHVS and CDR2 FQNEAQ.

The V and J genes are TRBV28 and TRBJ1-1; TRBD1 matches at 9 bases. The junction had 4 bases not matched to a gene; V was cut back by 9 bases and J by 5 bases. Germline lookup yields CDR1 MDHEN and CDR2 SYDVKM. The CDR3 is 12 amino acids. This CDR3 reads CASVQGATEAFF. The CDR3, as DNA: TGTGCCAGTGTACAGGGGGCAACTGAAGCTTTCTTT.

The chain is built from TRBV7-9 and TRBJ1-1, with D perhaps matching TRBD1 (6 bases). CDR1 is SEHNR, CDR2 FQNEAQ, per germline (reference sequence). This CDR3 contains 16 residues. V was clipped by 1 base and J by 3 bases, with 15 bases between them. The CDR3 bases are TGTGCCAGCAGCTTAGGTTTACCGGGGGCGGACACTGAAGCTTTCTTT. It encodes CASSLGLPGADTEAFF.

This clone was detected once. V and J are TRBV29-1 and TRBJ1-2; the D gene is possibly TRBD1 (5 bases). The CDR3 totals 14 residues. Per the germline V gene, CDR1 is SQVTM and CDR2 is ANQGSEA. V was cut by 6 bases and J by 0 bases, with 14 bases left in between. CDR3 bases: TGCAGCGTCGAGGGACGGTGGCCTAACTATGGCTACACCTTC. This sequence encodes CSVEGRWPNYGYTF.

V is TRBV27 and J is TRBJ2-6, with D hard to call. The germline V gene has CDR1 MNHEY and CDR2 SMNVEV (reference sequence). The germline V and J ends were trimmed by 2 bases and 0 bases, with 11 bases remaining between them. This CDR3 region has 17 residues. In DNA form, the CDR3 reads TGTGCCAGCAGTTTACGACTGATCTCCTCTGGGGCCAACGTCCTGACTTTC. As protein: CASSLRLISSGANVLTF.

This clone was observed once. The CDR3 nucleotides are TGTGCCAGCAGCGATAGCTTAGGGTATGATGGCTACACCTTC. This gives the protein CASSDSLGYDGYTF. This rearrangement joins TRBV7-8 to TRBJ1-2, with D hard to call. Trimming pared 5 bases from V and 6 bases from J, leaving 16 bases between. Germline V CDR1 and CDR2: SGHVS, FQNEAQ. The CDR3 is 14 amino acids. Complete variable domain (other parts from reference TRBV7-8 and TRBJ1-2): GAGVSQSPRYKVAKRGQDVALRCDPISGHVSLFWYQQALGQGPEFLTYFQNEAQLDKSGLPSDRFFAERPEGSVSTLKIQRTQQEDSAVYLCASSDSLGYDGYTFGSGTRLTVV.

This chain links TRBV9 with TRBJ2-3; D gene ambiguous. V was trimmed by 1 base and J by 0 bases, leaving 9 bases between them. This CDR3 has 15 residues. CDR1 SGDLS and CDR2 YYNGEE come from the germline V gene. Here the CDR3 DNA reads TGTGCCAGCAGCGTAAGTCCAGCTAGCACAGATACGCAGTATTTT. As protein: CASSVSPASTDTQYF. Supplemented by reference TRBV9 and TRBJ2-3, the full variable domain reads DSGVTQTPKHLITATGQRVTLRCSPRSGDLSVYWYQQSLDQGLQFLIQYYNGEERAKGNILERFSAQQFPDLHSELNLSSLELGDSALYFCASSVSPASTDTQYFGPGTRLTVL.

In nucleotides, the CDR3 is TGTGCCAGCAGCTTAGTTAGCACCGGGGAGCTGTTTTTT. Translated: CASSLVSTGELFF. This chain links TRBV11-3 with TRBJ2-2, with no clear D. The germline V and J ends were trimmed by 1 base and 4 bases, with 4 bases remaining between them. CDR3 length: 13 amino acids. Per germline, CDR1 SGHNT and CDR2 YENEEA.

This clone was detected once. The same CDR3 is also encoded by other DNA sequences in this sample. The CDR3 here is CASSVGQGNYGYTF. The CDR3 nucleotides read TGTGCCAGCAGCGTAGGGCAGGGCAACTATGGCTACACCTTC. This chain connects TRBV9 to TRBJ1-2; perhaps TRBD1 as D (5 bases). From germline, CDR1 is SGDLS and CDR2 YYNGEE. Trimming removed 0 bases at V and 2 bases at J, with 8 bases between. There are 14 residues in the CDR3.